This T cell receptor beta chain was sequenced in a study of regulatory T cells in long-lasting Graves disease. Arm-PCR of CDR3 regions with iRepertoire HTBI primers generated TCR beta libraries. In TCRdb, the multiplex PCR reads were re-called with MiXCR into one record per CDR3 protein. The sample consists of hundreds of thousands of distinct CDR3 sequences, around 20% of them appearing once. The time point here: persistent/refractory GD, antithyroid drugs over 5 years with positive TRAb. The authors made the TCR library using RNA they extracted from PBMCs. Per the germline V gene, CDR1 is WSHSY and CDR2 is SAAADI. V shed 7 bases and J shed 1 base, with 4 bases lying between them. The CDR3 has 12 residues.

Sequenced here: peripheral blood mononuclear cells (PBMCs), sampled when the disease was refractory, from a patient treated with antithyroid drugs. The genes are TRBV10-2 and TRBJ2-2, with D hard to call. The TCR originated in a female donor with Graves disease. CDR3 residues: CASNQNTGELFF. The DNA for the CDR3 is TGCGCCAGCAACCAGAACACCGGGGAGCTGTTTTTT.